This T cell receptor beta chain was sequenced during a study of T cell repertoires in cytomegalovirus infection. Study results and limitations: HLA-C-restricted CMV clonotypes gave the most frequent clonotype in two of eight donors.

TCRdb ran MiXCR on the reads and lists one entry per CDR3 protein. The sample consists of about 680,000 distinct CDR3 sequences, roughly 26% of them appearing once. For this clonotype: As yet, its antigen is unknown.

The CDR3 runs to 13 residues. CDR1 is MGHDK, CDR2 SYGVNS, per germline. The ends were cut back, 6 bases at V and 9 bases at J, with 15 bases in the middle. The chain recombines TRBV25-1 with TRBJ2-1; a possible D gene is TRBD1 (6 bases). Source material: CD8+ T cells from PBMCs. The TCR was taken from a human donor in good health (CMV status not recorded). Some clones in this sample may be carry-over from other donors' samples. CDR3: CASSWGSRGEQFF. The DNA of the CDR3 is TGTGCCAGCAGCTGGGGGTCCAGGGGTGAGCAGTTCTTC.